Presented here are 20 T cell receptor beta chains from one specimen sequenced in a study of lung T cells in sarcoidosis with Löfgren's syndrome. TCRdb reprocessed the reads with MiXCR, giving one entry per CDR3 protein. The sample yields about 4,000 distinct CDR3 sequences, approximately 20% seen once. The sequenced sample consisted of CD4+ T cells from bronchoalveolar lavage. These receptors all come from a human donor with sarcoidosis (Löfgren's syndrome or another form), or a control subject (not recorded which).

This clonotype was observed many times. V usage is TRBV11-2 and J usage is TRBJ1-5; no clear D. Germline V gene data show CDR1 as SGHAT and CDR2 as FQNNGV. Trimming pared 1 base from V and 6 bases from J, leaving 13 bases between. The CDR3 runs to 15 residues. The CDR3 nucleotides read TGTGCCAGCAGCTTAGCTTCCAACGTTCCTCAGCCCCAGCATTTT. This translates into CASSLASNVPQPQHF.

This clonotype ranks as medium-sized. V usage is TRBV5-1 and J usage is TRBJ2-5; D not resolved. V was clipped by 1 base and J by 3 bases, with 10 bases between them. CDR1 SGHRS and CDR2 YFSETQ come from the germline V gene. The CDR3 has 14 residues. Here the CDR3 reads CASSLFDPEETQYF. The CDR3 DNA reads as TGCGCCAGCAGCTTGTTCGATCCGGAAGAGACCCAGTACTTC.

This clonotype counts as medium-sized (0.01 to 0.1%). The CDR3 DNA sequence: TGTGCCATCAGTGACAGGGGTGACACTGAAGCTTTCTTT. It specifies CAISDRGDTEAFF. The rearrangement joins TRBV10-3 to TRBJ1-1, with TRBD1 as a possible D gene (6 bases). CDR3 length equals 13 residues. V was clipped by 3 bases and J by 3 bases, with 8 bases between them. Germline V gene sequence: CDR1 ENHRY, CDR2 SYGVKD.

In its sample, this clonotype was seen many times. The V call is TRBV14, the J call TRBJ2-1; D is ambiguous. In germline, CDR1 is SGHDN, CDR2 FVKESK. Trimming stripped 4 bases from V and 0 bases from J, with 16 bases between. The CDR3 has 17 residues. The CDR3 spells CASSPDGVRSSYNEQFF. The CDR3 DNA is TGTGCCAGCAGCCCAGATGGGGTGCGTTCCTCCTACAATGAGCAGTTCTTC.

This clonotype has more than one count but fewer than ten. A much larger clonotype is one base distant, so this may be a read error. This rearrangement joins TRBV29-1 to TRBJ2-2, with TRBD2 matching 8 bases. The CDR3 covers 13 residues. The germline gives CDR1 SQVTM, CDR2 ANQGSEA. Germline trimming cut 7 bases from V and 3 bases from J; bases unmatched to any gene: 4. CDR3: CSGSGAHTGELFF. In DNA, the CDR3 is TGCAGCGGTAGCGGGGCGCACACCGGGGAGCTGTTTTTT.

Judged by abundance, this clonotype is medium-sized. This chain's CDR3 is CASSLARGGYYTEAFF. CDR3 bases: TGTGCCAGCAGCTTAGCGCGGGGGGGGTACTACACTGAAGCTTTCTTT. This chain joins TRBV7-2 and TRBJ1-1, with TRBD1 as a possible D gene (5 bases). The CDR3 has 16 residues. The germline CDR1 and CDR2 sequences are SGHTA and FQGNSA. The V gene lost 0 bases and the J gene lost 3 bases, with 14 bases spanning the gap.

In the case of this clonotype: One junction end does not reproduce the germline sequence, and a read error may be involved. The V gene is TRBV6-1, the J gene TRBJ2-7; possible D gene TRBD1, 5 bases. The CDR3 spans 13 residues. Germline V gives CDR1 MNHNS, CDR2 SASEGT. The CDR3 sequence: CTSRLRESYGQYF. CDR3 nucleotide sequence: TGTACCAGCAGACTCAGGGAATCCTACGGGCAGTACTTC.

Many counts were recorded for this clonotype. J is TRBJ2-7 and V is TRBV5-6; D might be TRBD1 (5 bases). The V and J ends lost 5 bases and 1 base respectively, with 10 bases between them. This CDR3 is 13 amino acids long. Germline lookup yields CDR1 SGHDT and CDR2 YYEEEE. The CDR3 nucleotides read TGTGCCAGCAGTCGGAGACAGTCCTACGAGCAGTACGTC. It yields the protein CASSRRQSYEQYV.

Judged by abundance, this clonotype is medium-sized. The V call is TRBV7-3, the J call TRBJ2-5; unclear D gene. The ends were cut back, 1 base at V and 1 base at J, with 7 bases in the middle. The CDR3 runs to 14 residues. Germline V gene sequence: CDR1 SGHTA, CDR2 FQGTGA. The CDR3 sequence: CASSLNPGQETQYF. The CDR3 DNA reads as TGTGCCAGCAGCTTAAACCCAGGCCAAGAGACCCAGTACTTC.

This clonotype was observed many times. The chain employs TRBV14 and TRBJ1-1; no firm D call. Germline V gene data show CDR1 as SGHDN and CDR2 as FVKESK. V lost 5 bases, J lost 0 bases, and 7 bases lay in between. This CDR3 spans 13 amino acids. CDR3 nucleotide sequence: TGTGCCAGCAGCGAAGTTTTGAACACTGAAGCTTTCTTT. Protein: CASSEVLNTEAFF.

By sample fraction, this clonotype is medium-sized. The chain carries TRBV6-1 and TRBJ2-7, with no clear D. The CDR3 length is 14 residues. The V gene lost 9 bases and the J gene lost 1 base, with 16 bases spanning the gap. Germline CDR1 MNHNS, CDR2 SASEGT. DNA of the CDR3: TGTGCCAGAAGCCGAAGACGGCGGTCCTACGAGCAGTACGTC. Translating it yields CARSRRRRSYEQYV.

This clonotype is deemed medium-sized. V usage is TRBV7-8 and J usage is TRBJ1-5; no definite D call. This CDR3 contains 16 residues. V lost 2 bases, J lost 1 base, and 12 bases lay in between. From germline, CDR1 is SGHVS and CDR2 FQNEAQ. The CDR3 DNA is TGTGCCAGCAGCTTACAGACCCAAACGAGCAATCAGCCCCAGCATTTT. It encodes CASSLQTQTSNQPQHF.

Points on this clonotype: The conserved closing phenylalanine or tryptophan is absent in this CDR3, likely reflecting a read error. This sequence joins TRBV28 and TRBJ2-7; weak D call: TRBD1 (5 bases). The CDR3 contains 17 residues. CDR1 is MDHEN and CDR2 is SYDVKM in the germline V gene. V was clipped by 3 bases and J by 1 base, with 19 bases between them. CDR3 sequence: CASSFSIGRVWSYEQYL. The CDR3 DNA sequence: TGTGCCAGCAGTTTTTCTATCGGCAGGGTTTGGTCCTACGAGCAGTACCTC.

This clonotype was counted many times. The genes are TRBV10-3 and TRBJ2-1; 8 positions agree with TRBD2. After removal of 4 bases from V and 5 bases from J, the junction contained 4 bases not matched to a gene. Germline CDR1 ENHRY, CDR2 SYGVKD. The CDR3 consists of 14 residues. As DNA, the CDR3 is TGTGCCATCAGTGCAACGGGAGGGGACAATGAGCAGTTCTTC. This gives the protein CAISATGGDNEQFF.

The table lists this clonotype with a few counts. This chain uses TRBV4-1 with TRBJ2-3; D may be TRBD1 (7 bases). Trimming took off 3 bases at V and 4 bases at J, with 20 bases between the two ends. CDR1 is MGHRA, CDR2 YSYEKL, per germline. The CDR3 extends over 17 amino acids. The CDR3 loop reads CASSHPGQAGGADTQYF. CDR3 DNA: TGCGCCAGCAGCCACCCTGGACAGGCCGGCGGGGCAGATACGCAGTATTTT.

A note on this clonotype: This may be a read error, as it is one base from a much larger clone. This CDR3 reads CASLRNYNSTLHF. The CDR3 DNA is TGTGCCAGCCTGCGGAATTATAATTCAACCCTCCACTTT. The rearrangement joins TRBV6-5 to TRBJ1-6; no clear D. The CDR3 runs to 13 residues. In germline, CDR1 is MNHEY, CDR2 SVGAGI.

This clonotype is judged medium-sized. The chain employs TRBV20-1 and TRBJ1-5, with a possible D match to TRBD1 (6 bases). CDR3 length: 15 residues. Germline values: CDR1 DFQATT, CDR2 SNEGSKA (reference sequence). Deletions cut 5 bases from V and 0 bases from J, with 14 bases between. The CDR3 spells CSASTPDSSNQPQHF. DNA for the CDR3: TGCAGTGCTTCAACCCCGGACAGTAGCAATCAGCCCCAGCATTTT.

This clonotype was counted between two and nine times. This may arise from a read error, as a much more abundant clone is one base away. The genes are TRBV5-5 and TRBJ1-2; 7 positions agree with TRBD1. This CDR3 is built from 15 residues. Germline assignment: CDR1 SGHKS and CDR2 YYEKEE (reference sequence). V shed 7 bases and J 1 base; nucleotides not matched to a gene: 10. CDR3 DNA sequence: TGTGCCAGCCGCAACCCGGGACAGCTTAACTATGGCTACACCTTC. It is translated as CASRNPGQLNYGYTF.

By share, this clonotype ranks as medium-sized. This chain uses TRBV20-1 with TRBJ1-2; unclear D gene. The CDR3 contains 13 residues. Germline loops: CDR1 DFQATT, CDR2 SNEGSKA (reference sequence). V was pared by 4 bases and J by 6 bases, with 15 bases between. The CDR3 spells CSATRAPGDGYTF. The CDR3 DNA reads TGCAGTGCTACAAGAGCGCCGGGAGATGGCTACACCTTC.

This clonotype is medium-sized within its sample. This chain connects TRBV20-1 to TRBJ2-3; 7 nucleotides align to TRBD1. The CDR3 contains 17 residues. The junction had 13 bases not matched to a gene; V was cut back by 1 base and J by 3 bases. The V gene's germline CDR1 is DFQATT and CDR2 SNEGSKA (reference sequence). The CDR3 reads CSARAPLTGVVTDTQYF. The CDR3 nucleotides read TGCAGTGCTAGAGCGCCCTTAACAGGGGTAGTGACAGATACGCAGTATTTT.